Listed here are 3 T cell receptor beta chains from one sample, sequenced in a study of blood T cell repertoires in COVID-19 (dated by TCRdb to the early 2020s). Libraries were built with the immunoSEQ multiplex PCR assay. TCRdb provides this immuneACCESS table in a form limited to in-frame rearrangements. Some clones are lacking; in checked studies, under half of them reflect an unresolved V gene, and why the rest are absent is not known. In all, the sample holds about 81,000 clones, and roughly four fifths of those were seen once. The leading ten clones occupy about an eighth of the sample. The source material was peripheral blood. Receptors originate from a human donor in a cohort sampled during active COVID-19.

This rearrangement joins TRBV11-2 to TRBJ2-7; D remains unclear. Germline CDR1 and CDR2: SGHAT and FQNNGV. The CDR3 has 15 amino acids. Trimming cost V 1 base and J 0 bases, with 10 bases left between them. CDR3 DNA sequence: TGTGCCAGCAGCTTAGGGCAGGAAAGCTCCTACGAGCAGTACTTC. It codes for CASSLGQESSYEQYF.

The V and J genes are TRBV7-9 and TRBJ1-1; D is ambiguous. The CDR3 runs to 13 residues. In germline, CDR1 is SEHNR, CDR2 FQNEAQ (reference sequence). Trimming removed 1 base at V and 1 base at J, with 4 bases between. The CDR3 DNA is TGTGCCAGCAGCTTAGGGGCGAACACTGAAGCTTTCTTT. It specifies CASSLGANTEAFF. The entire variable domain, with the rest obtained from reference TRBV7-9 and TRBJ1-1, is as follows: DTGVSQNPRHKITKRGQNVTFRCDPISEHNRLYWYRQTLGQGPEFLTYFQNEAQLEKSRLLSDRFSAERPKGSFSTLEIQRTEQGDSAMYLCASSLGANTEAFFGQGTRLTVV.

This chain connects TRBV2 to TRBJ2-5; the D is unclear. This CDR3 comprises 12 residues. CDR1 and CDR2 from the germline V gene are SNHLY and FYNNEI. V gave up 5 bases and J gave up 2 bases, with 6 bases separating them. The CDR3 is CASSQNQETQYF. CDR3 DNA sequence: TGTGCCAGCAGTCAGAATCAAGAGACCCAGTACTTC.